These 13 T cell receptor beta chains were sequenced from one sample in a study of OX40 agonist ivuxolimab in advanced cancers. Sequenced by immunoSEQ multiplex PCR; TCRdb stores in-frame clones only, minus some. The sample holds 50,000 or so clones, roughly 88% seen once. Sequenced here: CD4+ or CD8+ T cells sorted from blood, sampled in a trial of the OX40 agonist ivuxolimab. These TCRs come from an adult with an advanced solid tumor such as melanoma, head and neck, liver or kidney cancer.

The chain carries TRBV9 and TRBJ1-6; no reliable D call. With 4 bases removed from V and 7 bases from J, the gap between germline ends came to 9 bases. CDR3 length: 13 residues. The germline V gene has CDR1 SGDLS and CDR2 YYNGEE. In nucleotides, the CDR3 is TGTGCCAGCAGCAAAGCAGGCAATTCACCCCTCCACTTT. It specifies CASSKAGNSPLHF.

The chain is built from TRBV18 and TRBJ1-4; possible D gene TRBD1, 5 bases. Germline loops: CDR1 KGHSH, CDR2 LQKENI. V lost 3 bases and J lost 8, with 13 bases in between. The CDR3 totals 14 residues. The CDR3 coding sequence is TGTGCCAGCTCACCGGGACGTACCAACGAAAAACTGTTTTTT. It translates to CASSPGRTNEKLFF.

The chain joins TRBV6-4 to TRBJ2-3, with D uncertain. Trimming removed 0 bases from V and 1 base from J, with 5 bases in between. The CDR3 loop spans 14 amino acids. The germline CDR1 and CDR2 sequences are MRHNA and SNTAGT. In DNA, the CDR3 is TGTGCCAGCAGTGACTCGGCGGGCACAGATACGCAGTATTTT. As protein: CASSDSAGTDTQYF.

This chain links TRBV6-5 with TRBJ2-1; 9 bases map to TRBD2. V was clipped by 6 bases and J by 7 bases; unmatched bases: 1. Per the germline V gene, CDR1 is MNHEY and CDR2 is SVGAGI. CDR3 size: 12 residues. CDR3 in DNA: TGTGCCAGCAGAGGACTAGCGAATGAGCAGTTCTTC. Encoded protein: CASRGLANEQFF.

The V call is TRBV7-9, the J call TRBJ1-1, with D uncertain. Germline V CDR1 and CDR2: SEHNR, FQNEAQ (reference sequence). The CDR3 is 12 amino acids. V lost 1 base to trimming and J lost 7 bases, with 7 bases between them. This CDR3 is CASSLEGIEAFF. For the CDR3, the DNA is TGTGCCAGCAGCTTAGAAGGTATTGAAGCTTTCTTT.

V is TRBV6-6 and J is TRBJ2-4; weak D call: TRBD1 (6 bases). V gave up 6 bases and J gave up 8 bases, with 14 bases separating them. The CDR3 has 13 amino acids. In germline, CDR1 is MNHNY, CDR2 SVGAGI (reference sequence). The CDR3 DNA reads TGTGCCAGCAGCCTCGGGACATTCTACATTCAGTACTTC. This gives the protein CASSLGTFYIQYF.

The chain employs TRBV5-5 and TRBJ2-7, with 11 bases that match TRBD2. From germline, CDR1 is SGHKS and CDR2 YYEKEE (reference sequence). J gave up 6 bases and V 1 base, and 9 bases lay outside the gene matches. This CDR3 has 16 amino acids. For the CDR3, the DNA is TGTGCCAGCAGCTTGATTAGCGGGGGGGCCGAAGTCGAGCAGTACGTC. Translated, it gives CASSLISGGAEVEQYV.

This chain uses TRBV9 with TRBJ2-3; the match to TRBD2 covers 12 bases. V shed 3 bases, J shed 2 bases, and the junction held 7 bases outside the gene matches. Looked up from germline, CDR1 is SGDLS and CDR2 is YYNGEE. This CDR3 is 17 amino acids long. In nucleotides, the CDR3 is TGTGCCAGCAGCGCTGGGACTAGCGGGTACATCACAGATACGCAGTATTTT. Protein: CASSAGTSGYITDTQYF.

V and J are TRBV30 and TRBJ1-2, with 8 nucleotides matching TRBD1. Germline assignment: CDR1 GTSNPN and CDR2 SVGIG (reference sequence). CDR3 length equals 13 residues. Losses at the gene ends were 5 bases for V and 1 base for J; bases not matched to a gene: 3. The CDR3 is CAWQTGVNYGYTF. The CDR3 DNA reads TGTGCCTGGCAGACAGGGGTTAACTATGGCTACACCTTC.

The J gene is TRBJ2-5, the V gene TRBV5-8, with 7 bases fitting TRBD2. The CDR3 has 16 residues. Germline V gene lookup returns CDR1 SGHTS and CDR2 YDEGEE. V gave up 3 bases and J gave up 0 bases; unmatched junction bases: 8. In nucleotides, the CDR3 is TGTGCCAGCAGCTGGGGGGGACGGGAGTACCAAGAGACCCAGTACTTC. Translated: CASSWGGREYQETQYF.

V usage is TRBV6-1 and J usage is TRBJ2-1; TRBD2 agrees at 7 bases. Trimming took 6 bases from V and 2 from J; bases not matched to a gene: 4. The CDR3 consists of 14 residues. Per germline, CDR1 MNHNS and CDR2 SASEGT. CDR3 protein: CASSRGLAYNEQFF. Written as DNA, the CDR3 is TGTGCCAGCAGCCGCGGACTAGCCTACAATGAGCAGTTCTTC.

The J gene is TRBJ1-3, the V gene TRBV7-9; D is unclear. The germline CDR1 and CDR2 sequences are SEHNR and FQNEAQ (reference sequence). The CDR3 loop spans 13 amino acids. Between the trimmed V and J ends, which lost 4 bases and 0 bases, there was a span of 4 bases. The CDR3 loop reads CASSYGSGNTIYF. CDR3 sequence (DNA): TGTGCCAGCAGCTACGGCTCTGGAAACACCATATATTTT.

The J gene is TRBJ1-1, the V gene TRBV7-9; no clear D gene. The CDR3 totals 11 residues. Trimming cost V 5 bases and J 6 bases, with 7 bases left between them. Germline loops: CDR1 SEHNR, CDR2 FQNEAQ (reference sequence). DNA of the CDR3: TGTGCCAGCAGCCCCGACGCTGAAGCTTTCTTT. Protein: CASSPDAEAFF.